This T cell receptor beta chain was captured by sequencing in a study of blood T cells in healthy people across ages. Across the whole study: About one barcoded TCR beta cDNA was captured per two T cells. The study, taken as a whole, reports: Significant beta diversity loss was already apparent by age around 36, declining roughly linearly.

Using a J-beta primer mix together with a sample-barcoded 5' primer, a second PCR was run for about 7 to 12 cycles. Each TCR beta cDNA got a 12-nucleotide random molecular identifier. TCRdb reprocessed the 5' RACE reads with MiXCR, giving one entry per CDR3 protein. The sample consists of over 1,500,000 distinct CDR3 sequences, roughly 49% of them appearing once. Total RNA extracted from each sample amounted to at least 6 micrograms. This clonotype was detected a few times. Its cognate antigen is unknown. The clonotype comes from a woman between 40 and 50 years old in good health. The sequenced sample was blood.

The DNA for the CDR3 is TGTGCCAGCAGCTTAGCGCGCATGGTGGCAGGGGGCCACGAGCAGTACTTC. It specifies CASSLARMVAGGHEQYF. The genes are TRBV7-2 and TRBJ2-7; 8 bases fit TRBD1. This CDR3 contains 17 residues. Germline lookup yields CDR1 SGHTA and CDR2 FQGNSA. V trimming: 0 bases; J trimming: 5 bases; junction bases outside the gene matches: 12.